These 7 T cell receptor beta chains share one sample of origin, sequenced in a study of CD8+ T cells in alopecia areata (dated by TCRdb to the late 2010s). The library was produced with the immunoSEQ multiplex PCR assay. RNA was extracted from all samples and reverse transcribed into cDNA, which served as template for TCR sequencing. TCRdb provides this immuneACCESS table in a form limited to in-frame rearrangements. Some clones are lacking; in checked studies, under half of them reflect an unresolved V gene, and why the rest are absent is not known. For this sample there are 200,000 to 250,000 clones; approximately 57% appear just once. Roughly 1.6% of the sample goes to the ten largest clones. In light of the paper, this sample's time point label describes: less than five weeks on oral tofacitinib. In the paper's terms, the treatment or condition label means: oral pan-JAK inhibitor, 5-10 mg twice daily.

Sequencing was performed on CD4+ T cells sorted from blood, taken at week 4, from a patient treated with tofacitinib. The receptors were gathered from a human donor with alopecia areata.

J is TRBJ2-5 and V is TRBV18; 8 bases are shared with TRBD1. V was clipped by 4 bases and J by 4 bases; unmatched bases: 2. This CDR3 has 13 residues. Per the germline V gene, CDR1 is KGHSH and CDR2 is LQKENI. The CDR3 spells CASSLDRGETQYF. CDR3 sequence (DNA): TGTGCCAGCTCACTTGACAGGGGAGAGACCCAGTACTTC. The full variable domain, rest sourced from reference TRBV18 and TRBJ2-5, is NAGVMQNPRHLVRRRGQEARLRCSPMKGHSHVYWYRQLPEEGLKFMVYLQKENIIDESGMPKERFSAEFPKEGPSILRIQQVVRGDSAAYFCASSLDRGETQYFGPGTRLLVL.

The chain couples TRBV5-1 to TRBJ2-3; D ambiguous. V lost 2 bases and J lost 6, with 10 bases in between. Per the germline V gene, CDR1 is SGHRS and CDR2 is YFSETQ. CDR3 length: 13 amino acids. CDR3 sequence reads: CASSFSAKDTQYF. The CDR3 bases are TGCGCCAGCAGCTTCAGCGCCAAGGATACGCAGTATTTT.

This chain's CDR3 is CASSLVAGEPYEQYF. DNA of the CDR3: TGTGCCAGCAGCTTGGTGGCAGGGGAACCCTACGAGCAGTACTTC. This chain links TRBV5-6 with TRBJ2-7, with D possibly matching TRBD1 (6 bases). With 0 bases removed from V and 2 bases from J, the gap between germline ends came to 12 bases. Germline V lookup: CDR1 SGHDT, CDR2 YYEEEE. The CDR3 length is 15 residues.

Details on this clone: The same CDR3 is also encoded by other DNA sequences in this sample. The V and J genes are TRBV2 and TRBJ2-5; D is unclear. Per germline, CDR1 SNHLY and CDR2 FYNNEI. CDR3 length equals 13 residues. V was trimmed by 6 bases and J by 7 bases, leaving 15 bases between them. Written as DNA, the CDR3 is TGTGCCAGCAGGCCCACTTGGTTGGGGACCCAGTACTTC. The encoded protein is CASRPTWLGTQYF.

This clone was picked up many times. V gene TRBV21-1 combines with J gene TRBJ2-6. TRBV21-1 is recorded as a pseudogene. The CDR3 covers 16 residues. This CDR3 is CASSKLGSPGANVLTF. DNA for the CDR3: TGTGCCAGCAGCAAATTGGGGTCTCCTGGGGCCAACGTCCTGACTTTC.

This chain joins TRBV29-1 and TRBJ1-5; unclear D gene. This CDR3 has 14 amino acids. Germline V lookup: CDR1 SQVTM, CDR2 ANQGSEA. Deletions cut 4 bases from V and 6 bases from J, with 16 bases between. DNA of the CDR3: TGCAGCGTTGTGGAGGGTTTGAGAGGTCAGCCCCAGCATTTT. This codes for CSVVEGLRGQPQHF.

The genes are TRBV29-1 and TRBJ1-1; D may be TRBD1 (5 bases). This CDR3 comprises 14 residues. With 5 bases removed from V and 2 bases from J, the gap between germline ends came to 15 bases. Germline V gene sequence: CDR1 SQVTM, CDR2 ANQGSEA. DNA of the CDR3: TGCAGCGTTTCGAGGGGATCCTCAAACACTGAAGCTTTCTTT. Its protein is CSVSRGSSNTEAFF.